These 3 T cell receptor beta chains came from one sample sequenced in a study of early T cells in non-severe SARS-CoV-2 infection. TCRdb independently ran MiXCR on the 5' RACE reads; one entry per CDR3 protein. The sample includes approximately 66,000 distinct CDR3 sequences, about 12% of them seen just once. The source was whole blood, collected at baseline. The receptors derive from an adult who was a healthcare worker with PCR-confirmed SARS-CoV-2 infection or an uninfected control (not recorded which). The donor label of this sample is uncertain.

This clonotype has only a few counts. V gene TRBV5-5 combines with J gene TRBJ2-3; no reliable D call. In germline, CDR1 is SGHKS, CDR2 YYEKEE (reference sequence). The V and J ends lost 3 bases and 2 bases respectively, with 10 bases between them. CDR3 length: 14 residues. For the CDR3, the DNA is TGTGCCAGCAGCTACGACACCCTCACAGATACGCAGTATTTT. It yields the protein CASSYDTLTDTQYF.

The gene calls are TRBV20-1 and TRBJ2-5, with TRBD1 matching over 7 bases. Germline CDR1 reads DFQATT; CDR2 reads SNEGSKA (reference sequence). J was trimmed by 5 bases and V by 7 bases; bases with no gene match: 16. CDR3 length: 15 amino acids. The CDR3 reads CSVSRKGQLGETQYF. The CDR3 DNA reads as TGCAGTGTTAGCCGAAAGGGACAGCTGGGGGAGACCCAGTACTTC.

The chain recombines TRBV7-2 with TRBJ1-4; no clear D. The CDR3 is made up of 11 amino acids. Germline V CDR1 and CDR2: SGHTA, FQGNSA. V gave up 1 base and J gave up 11 bases, with 5 bases separating them. This CDR3 reads CASSLVGKLFF. Here the CDR3 DNA reads TGTGCCAGCAGCTTAGTTGGGAAACTGTTTTTT.